This paragraph reports one T cell receptor (beta chain). Its antigen is as yet unknown. The sample belongs to a study of T-cell memory formation after mild COVID-19. Looking at the study overall: Largely donor-specific TCR clusters were found. Study-wide results and limits: Mostly located in CM and EM were contracting CD4+ clones, with contracting CD8+ clones located in EMRA. Some responding clones appeared in pre-infection memory, suggesting cross-reactive memory joined.

TCRdb processed the 5' RACE reads anew with MiXCR; each CDR3 protein has one entry. The repertoire has 100,000 to 150,000 distinct CDR3 sequences, roughly 6% of them found once; the top ten carry about 2.2%. CDR1 SGHTA and CDR2 FQGNSA come from the germline V gene. This CDR3 is built from 15 residues. V was cut by 3 bases and J by 3 bases, with 12 bases left in between. This sequence was found in an adult woman who had mild COVID-19 (a few samples of this study predate the infection). Cell type and time point are not known. Specimen: PBMCs or a T cell subset sorted from them (not recorded which). This chain links TRBV7-2 with TRBJ2-4; D unclear. CDR3: CASSFTGPSKNIQYF. The CDR3 DNA is TGTGCCAGCAGCTTTACCGGGCCCAGCAAAAACATTCAGTACTTC.